These T cell receptor beta chains were read from a single sample in a study of T-cell reconstitution after alpha-beta-depleted transplantation in children. TCRdb called the PCR reads again in MiXCR, with one record for every CDR3 protein. Of about 200,000 distinct CDR3 sequences listed, approximately 6.9% are singletons. Source: PBMCs, taken before TCRalphabeta/CD19-depleted stem cell transplant. Source of these receptors: a boy under 10 years old with acute lymphoblastic leukemia, due to receive a stem cell transplant. CDR3s leave out the opening cysteine and the closing phenylalanine or tryptophan. Each record gives: J gene, CDR3 length, clone size, V gene, CDR3 protein. Some rows have no size entry. The others give once, few or many, or a class for an expanded clone.

>TRBJ2-5|15|.|TRBV4-2
ASTKRVAGAGGETQY
>TRBJ2-7|15|many|TRBV20-1
SARLRGTSGYPYEQY
>TRBJ1-2|13|few|TRBV4-2
ASSQERQGHGGYT
>TRBJ2-1|12|many|TRBV27
ASSGTGIVSEQF
>TRBJ1-4|14|.|TRBV12-3/TRBV12-4
ASSKPGTGPPLELF
>TRBJ2-7|12|few|TRBV24-1
ATSPGVQSYEQY
>TRBJ2-7|12|many|TRBV5-4
ASSRRTSSYEQY
>TRBJ2-1|14|many|TRBV29-1
SVSPTGRFDYNEQF
>TRBJ2-7|11|few|TRBV18
ASSVGQSYEQY
>TRBJ1-5|12|.|TRBV12-3/TRBV12-4
ASNIGGDNQPQH
>TRBJ2-5|12|few|TRBV6-2/TRBV6-3
ASSYGTRNSAQY
>TRBJ2-5|13|many|TRBV7-9
ASMPTSGREETQY